Here is one TCR beta chain with its context. This entry belongs to a study of blood T cells in healthy people across ages. J lost 1 base, V lost 5 bases, and 6 bases had no gene match. Germline CDR1 and CDR2: MNHEY and SVGEGT. CDR3 length equals 16 residues. Primers used in a second PCR of about 6 to 12 cycles were a sample-barcoded 5' primer and a J-beta primer mix. TCRdb independently ran MiXCR on the 5' RACE reads; one entry per CDR3 protein. The sample shows around 1,000,000 distinct CDR3 sequences, 20% to 25% of them seen only once. These data were also reused for a study on T cells of mothers and their children.

The sample taken for sequencing was blood. V gene TRBV6-2 or TRBV6-3 combines with J gene TRBJ2-1; 9 bases are shared with TRBD1. This TCR derives from a girl aged 2-10 years in good health. The chain's CDR3 is CASSGTGSGSYNEQFF. The CDR3 bases are TGTGCCAGCAGTGGGACAGGGAGCGGTTCCTACAATGAGCAGTTCTTC.